One and the same sample provided the 5 T cell receptor beta chains below, sequenced in a study of PD-1 blockade in mismatch repair-deficient tumors. Clones were sequenced by immunoSEQ multiplex PCR, and TCRdb holds only the in-frame ones, with some missing. The table lists tens of thousands of clones, roughly 75% of them singletons. The material sequenced was peripheral blood, taken 4 weeks after starting pembrolizumab. These receptors were taken from an adult with mismatch repair-deficient cancer.

This clone has just one count. V and J are TRBV9 and TRBJ1-2; no clear D. Trimming took off 6 bases at V and 4 bases at J, with 13 bases between the two ends. Germline V gene lookup returns CDR1 SGDLS and CDR2 YYNGEE. This CDR3 is 13 amino acids long. CDR3 sequence reads: CASTQVGGYGYTF. In DNA, the CDR3 is TGTGCCAGCACCCAAGTGGGTGGCTATGGCTACACCTTC.

The sample holds a few counts of this clone. The chain recombines TRBV12-5 with TRBJ1-2, with 7 bases that match TRBD1. Germline CDR1 and CDR2: LGHNT and FRNRAP. The ends lost 5 bases at V and 8 bases at J; junction bases unmatched: 11. The CDR3 is 14 residues long. In DNA form, the CDR3 reads TGTGCTAGTGGTCTAGGGACAGTCCAGGAGGGCTACACCTTC. Translation gives CASGLGTVQEGYTF.

This chain links TRBV30 with TRBJ1-3; D not certain. Germline values: CDR1 GTSNPN, CDR2 SVGIG (reference sequence). Trimming left V 2 bases short and J 3 bases short, with 8 bases between. The CDR3 extends over 13 amino acids. CDR3 loop: CAWSQGIGNTIYF. The CDR3 nucleotides are TGTGCCTGGAGTCAAGGTATTGGAAACACCATATATTTT. The whole variable domain, filled in from reference TRBV30 and TRBJ1-3, reads SQTIHQWPATLVQPVGSPLSLECTVEGTSNPNLYWYRQAAGRGLQLLFYSVGIGQISSEVPQNLSASRPQDRQFILSSKKLLLSDSGFYLCAWSQGIGNTIYFGEGSWLTVV.

The J gene is TRBJ2-7, the V gene TRBV9; weak D call: TRBD1 (5 bases). The CDR3 has 14 amino acids. Trimming stripped 4 bases from V and 3 bases from J, with 14 bases between. Germline-derived CDR1 and CDR2 are SGDLS and YYNGEE. Written as DNA, the CDR3 is TGTGCCAGCAGCCCGCAGGGTTCTTTCTACGAGCAGTACTTC. Its translation: CASSPQGSFYEQYF.

This clone was observed once. The genes are TRBV6-1 and TRBJ1-2; D uncertain. With 3 bases removed from V and 4 bases from J, the gap between germline ends came to 9 bases. From germline, CDR1 is MNHNS and CDR2 SASEGT. This CDR3 is 13 amino acids long. The CDR3 sequence is CASSERRIYGYTF. The CDR3 DNA reads TGTGCCAGCAGTGAGAGGAGGATCTATGGCTACACCTTC.